What follows are 21 T cell receptor beta chains derived from one specimen sequenced in a study of blood T cells in healthy people across ages. A J-beta primer mix and a sample-barcoded 5' primer were used in a second PCR of about 7 to 12 cycles. TCRdb reanalysed the 5' RACE reads using MiXCR and keeps one entry per CDR3 protein. The repertoire consists of a few hundred thousand distinct CDR3 sequences, with 27% occurring once and the leading ten covering approximately 17%. The sample comprised blood. Every receptor here comes from a woman aged 70-85 years in good health.

This clonotype was counted between two and nine times. V and J are TRBV18 and TRBJ1-1; D is possibly TRBD1 (6 bases). Germline assignment: CDR1 KGHSH and CDR2 LQKENI. The V end was cut by 2 bases, the J end by 3 bases, with 13 bases between. The length of the CDR3 is 15 residues. CDR3 loop: CASSPKTGSDTEAFF. The CDR3 DNA reads as TGTGCCAGCTCACCAAAGACAGGTTCGGACACTGAAGCTTTCTTT.

In this sample, this clonotype turned up a few times. The rearrangement uses TRBV15 and TRBJ2-3, with a tentative D call TRBD1 (6 bases). The CDR3 sequence is 16 residues long. The germline V gene has CDR1 LNHNV and CDR2 YYDKDF (reference sequence). V gave up 3 bases and J gave up 0 bases, with 13 bases separating them. CDR3 sequence reads: CATSSLLTGSTDTQYF. The CDR3 DNA is TGTGCCACCAGCAGCCTTTTGACAGGTAGCACAGATACGCAGTATTTT.

This clonotype appeared a few times. The chain employs TRBV28 and TRBJ2-5, with TRBD1 matching over 7 bases. Germline-derived CDR1 and CDR2 are MDHEN and SYDVKM. The V gene end was trimmed by 5 bases and the J gene end by 13 bases; junction bases not matched to a gene: 10. There are 12 residues in the CDR3. CDR3 bases: TGTGCCAGCAGTACATGGGACAGTACCACGTACTTC. Protein sequence: CASSTWDSTTYF.

This clonotype was seen a few times. The rearrangement uses TRBV10-3 and TRBJ2-5; 7 positions agree with TRBD1. Germline V gene lookup returns CDR1 ENHRY and CDR2 SYGVKD. V shed 10 bases and J 5 bases; nucleotides not matched to a gene: 13. The CDR3 spans 14 residues. This CDR3 reads CATLNDRVTETQYF. As DNA, the CDR3 is TGTGCCACGCTCAATGACAGGGTAACGGAGACCCAGTACTTC.

This clonotype showed up just a few times. V is TRBV20-1 and J is TRBJ1-4; a possible D gene is TRBD1 (5 bases). This CDR3 spans 15 amino acids. The germline CDR1 and CDR2 sequences are DFQATT and SNEGSKA (reference sequence). With 0 bases removed from V and 8 bases from J, the gap between germline ends came to 16 bases. The chain's CDR3 is CSARDPNTGTEKLFF. CDR3 DNA: TGCAGTGCTAGAGATCCTAACACCGGGACGGAAAAACTGTTTTTT.

This clonotype showed up just a few times. The genes are TRBV5-1 and TRBJ1-1; weak D call: TRBD1 (6 bases). The CDR3 is made up of 15 amino acids. Trimming pared 4 bases from V and 1 base from J, leaving 14 bases between. Looked up from germline, CDR1 is SGHRS and CDR2 is YFSETQ. The CDR3 DNA is TGCGCCAGCAGCCGCGAACAGGGCGGGAACACTGAAGCTTTCTTT. As protein: CASSREQGGNTEAFF.

Comment on this clonotype: One end of the junction varies from germline; a read error may be responsible. V and J are TRBV12-3 or TRBV12-4 and TRBJ1-2, with D tentatively TRBD1 (6 bases). The CDR3 is made up of 17 amino acids. CDR3 bases: TGCGCCAGCAGTAAGCGGGGGCGCGGGGAACGTGACTATGCCTACACCTTC. Protein: CASSKRGRGERDYAYTF.

This chain connects TRBV5-1 to TRBJ2-5; perhaps D is TRBD1 or TRBD2 (5 bases each). The DNA end is a closer match to TRBJ2-7, so the J assignment may be wrong. The CDR3 extends over 15 amino acids. In germline, CDR1 is SGHRS, CDR2 YFSETQ. The CDR3 nucleotides are TGCGCCAGCAGCCGCACCGGGACCGAAGCCTACGAGCAGTACTTC. It specifies CASSRTGTEAYEQYF.

The chain is built from TRBV5-1 and TRBJ2-5; 10 bases fit TRBD1. This CDR3 spans 15 amino acids. The V and J ends lost 4 bases and 5 bases, in that order; junction bases with no gene match: 8. The germline V gene encodes CDR1 SGHRS and CDR2 YFSETQ. The CDR3 DNA reads as TGCGCCAGCAGCCAAAGACAGGGGGCGTGGGAGACCCAGTACTTC. This sequence encodes CASSQRQGAWETQYF.

The chain has TRBV6-2 or TRBV6-3 and TRBJ1-5; a weak D match, TRBD1 (5 bases). This CDR3 contains 14 residues. Germline V lookup: CDR1 MNHEY, CDR2 SVGEGT. V was trimmed by 6 bases and J by 6 bases, leaving 15 bases between them. The DNA for the CDR3 is TGTGCCAGCAGCCGGGACGGGCTAGTTCAGCCCCAGCATTTT. The encoded protein is CASSRDGLVQPQHF.

This chain uses TRBV14 with TRBJ2-7, with D tentatively TRBD2 (5 bases). The end of the DNA is better explained by TRBJ2-1, so the J call may be wrong. CDR1 is SGHDN and CDR2 is FVKESK in the germline V gene. CDR3 length equals 15 residues. The CDR3, as DNA: TGTGCCAGCAGCCGCAGTAAGGACGGAGGCAATGAGCAGTTCTTC. It specifies CASSRSKDGGNEQFF.

Concerning this clonotype: At one of its ends the junction is not consistent with the germline gene, which may arise from a read error. The chain is built from TRBV7-2 and TRBJ2-3; possible D gene TRBD1, 5 bases. CDR3 size: 13 residues. From germline, CDR1 is SGHTA and CDR2 FQGNSA. The DNA for the CDR3 is TGTGCCAGCAGACCCACAGGCACAGACACGCAGTATTTT. Translation: CASRPTGTDTQYF.

This clonotype was observed a few times. V usage is TRBV11-1 and J usage is TRBJ2-1, with TRBD1 as a possible D gene (6 bases). Per germline, CDR1 SGHAT and CDR2 FQDESV (reference sequence). The V end lost 4 bases, the J end lost 6 bases, and 16 bases lay between the germline ends. The CDR3 covers 15 residues. The CDR3: CASSSGARRSNEQFF. CDR3 DNA: TGTGCCAGCAGCTCAGGGGCCCGTCGGTCCAATGAGCAGTTCTTC. Together with reference TRBV11-1 and TRBJ2-1, the CDR3 gives the full variable domain: EAEVAQSPRYKITEKSQAVAFWCDPISGHATLYWYRQILGQGPELLVQFQDESVVDDSQLPKDRFSAERLKGVDSTLKIQPAELGDSAMYLCASSSGARRSNEQFFGPGTRLTVL.

The chain couples TRBV7-2 to TRBJ2-1, with 11 bases fitting TRBD2. The CDR3 totals 16 residues. In germline, CDR1 is SGHTA, CDR2 FQGNSA. V dropped 2 bases and J dropped 6; count of bases not matched to a gene: 6. CDR3 bases: TGTGCCAGCAGCTTATTCCGTAGCGGGGGGGCCAATGAGCAGTTCTTC. Encoded protein: CASSLFRSGGANEQFF.

This clonotype was seen only a few times. This sequence joins TRBV2 and TRBJ1-6; TRBD1 might be the D (5 bases). Trimming pared 6 bases from V and 7 bases from J, leaving 16 bases between. The CDR3 totals 15 residues. Germline lookup yields CDR1 SNHLY and CDR2 FYNNEI. The CDR3 loop is CASSSQGGRNSPLHF. CDR3 coding DNA: TGTGCCAGCAGCTCGCAGGGCGGTCGGAATTCACCCCTCCACTTT.

A few counts support this clonotype. The chain has TRBV7-8 and TRBJ1-2, with D possibly TRBD1 on 6 matching bases. The CDR3 has 12 residues. Germline-derived CDR1 and CDR2 are SGHVS and FQNEAQ. Deletions cut 2 bases from V and 14 bases from J, with 15 bases between. CDR3 loop: CASSLQGGVETF. DNA of the CDR3: TGTGCCAGCAGCTTACAAGGGGGGGTTGAAACCTTC.

This clonotype was seen a few times. The chain is built from TRBV7-3 and TRBJ1-2, with D perhaps TRBD1 (6 bases). CDR1 and CDR2 from the germline V gene are SGHTA and FQGTGA. The CDR3 totals 14 residues. Trimming removed 4 bases from V and 8 bases from J, with 17 bases in between. The CDR3 DNA follows: TGTGCCAGCAGCTCAGATATGGGGGCGAAAGGCTACACCTTC. It encodes CASSSDMGAKGYTF.

This rearrangement joins TRBV7-2 to TRBJ2-7; D gene ambiguous. Germline loops: CDR1 SGHTA, CDR2 FQGNSA. V dropped 1 base and J dropped 7 bases, with 14 bases sitting between them. The CDR3 is 14 residues long. This chain's CDR3 is CASSLEGSSSEQYF. The CDR3 nucleotides read TGTGCCAGCAGCTTAGAAGGTAGCTCGAGTGAGCAGTACTTC.

This clonotype was seen at least ten times. CDR3: CASRDFQETQYF. CDR3 sequence (DNA): TGTGCCAGCAGGGACTTCCAAGAGACCCAGTACTTC. The chain recombines TRBV25-1 with TRBJ2-5; weak D call: TRBD2 (5 bases). CDR1 MGHDK and CDR2 SYGVNS come from the germline V gene. The V end lost 6 bases, the J end lost 1 base, and 6 bases lay between the germline ends. CDR3 length: 12 amino acids.

The chain uses TRBV9 and TRBJ1-2; D not certain. The CDR3 sequence is 13 residues long. Germline V CDR1 and CDR2: SGDLS, YYNGEE. Trimming shortened V by 0 bases and J by 4 bases, and 7 bases separated the two germline ends. The CDR3 DNA reads TGTGCCAGCAGCGTAGGAACAATCTATGGCTACACCTTC. Translation gives CASSVGTIYGYTF.

A word on this clonotype: Its ends do not fully match the called genes, so a read error is possible. V is TRBV6-5 and J is TRBJ1-2, with D hard to call. The CDR3 is made up of 12 amino acids. Germline V gives CDR1 MNHEY, CDR2 SVGAGI. For the CDR3, the DNA is TGTGTCAGCGGGCCAGGACTGTATGGCTACACCTTC. It translates to CVSGPGLYGYTF.